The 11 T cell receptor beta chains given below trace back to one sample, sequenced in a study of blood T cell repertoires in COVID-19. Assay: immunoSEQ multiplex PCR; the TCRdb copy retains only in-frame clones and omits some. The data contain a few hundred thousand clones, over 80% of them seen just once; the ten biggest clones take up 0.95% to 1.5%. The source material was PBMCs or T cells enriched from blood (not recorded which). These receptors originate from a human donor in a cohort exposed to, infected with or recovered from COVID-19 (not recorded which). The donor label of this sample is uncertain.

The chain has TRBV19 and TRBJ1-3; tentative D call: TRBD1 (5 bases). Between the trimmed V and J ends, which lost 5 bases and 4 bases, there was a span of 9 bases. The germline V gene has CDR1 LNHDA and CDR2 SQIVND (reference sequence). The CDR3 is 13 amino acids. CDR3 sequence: CASSRDRGNTIYF. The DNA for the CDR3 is TGTGCCAGTAGTCGCGACAGAGGAAACACCATATATTTT. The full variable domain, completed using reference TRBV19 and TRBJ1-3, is DGGITQSPKYLFRKEGQNVTLSCEQNLNHDAMYWYRQDPGQGLRLIYYSQIVNDFQKGDIAEGYSVSREKKESFPLTVTSAQKNPTAFYLCASSRDRGNTIYFGEGSWLTVV.

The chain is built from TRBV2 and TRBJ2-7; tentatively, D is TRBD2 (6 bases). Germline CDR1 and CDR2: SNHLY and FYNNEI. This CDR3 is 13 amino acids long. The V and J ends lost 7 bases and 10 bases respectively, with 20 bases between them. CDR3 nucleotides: TGTGCCAGCATCCCACCGGGGAGGAAGGAACAGTACTTC. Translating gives CASIPPGRKEQYF.

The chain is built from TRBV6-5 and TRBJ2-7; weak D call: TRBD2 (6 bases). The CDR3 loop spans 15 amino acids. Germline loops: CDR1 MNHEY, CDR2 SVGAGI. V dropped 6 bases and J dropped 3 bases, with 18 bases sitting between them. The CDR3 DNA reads TGTGCCAGCAGCCCGGAGGGCGGGCCCTTCTACGAGCAGTACTTC. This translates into CASSPEGGPFYEQYF.

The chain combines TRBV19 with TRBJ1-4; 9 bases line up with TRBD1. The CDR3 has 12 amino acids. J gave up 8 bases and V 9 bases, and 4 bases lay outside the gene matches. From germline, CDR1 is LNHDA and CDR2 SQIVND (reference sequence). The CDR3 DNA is TGTGCCAGCACTGGGACAGGGGAAAAACTGTTTTTT. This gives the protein CASTGTGEKLFF.

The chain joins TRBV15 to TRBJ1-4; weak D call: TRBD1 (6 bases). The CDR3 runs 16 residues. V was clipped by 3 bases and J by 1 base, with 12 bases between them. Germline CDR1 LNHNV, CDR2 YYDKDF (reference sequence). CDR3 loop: CATSRFRTETNEKLFF. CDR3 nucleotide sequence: TGTGCCACCAGCAGGTTTAGGACAGAAACTAATGAAAAACTGTTTTTT.

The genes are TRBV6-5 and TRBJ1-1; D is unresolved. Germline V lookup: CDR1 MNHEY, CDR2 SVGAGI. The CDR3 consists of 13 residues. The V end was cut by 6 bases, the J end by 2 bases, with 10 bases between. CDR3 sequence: CASSLQRNTEAFF. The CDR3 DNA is TGTGCCAGCAGCCTACAGAGAAACACTGAAGCTTTCTTT.

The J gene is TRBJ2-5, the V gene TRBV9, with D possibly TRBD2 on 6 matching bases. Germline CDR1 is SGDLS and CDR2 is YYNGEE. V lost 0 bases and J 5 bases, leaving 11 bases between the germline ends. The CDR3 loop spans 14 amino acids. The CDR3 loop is CASSVAGGWETQYF. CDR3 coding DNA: TGTGCCAGCAGCGTAGCTGGAGGGTGGGAGACCCAGTACTTC.

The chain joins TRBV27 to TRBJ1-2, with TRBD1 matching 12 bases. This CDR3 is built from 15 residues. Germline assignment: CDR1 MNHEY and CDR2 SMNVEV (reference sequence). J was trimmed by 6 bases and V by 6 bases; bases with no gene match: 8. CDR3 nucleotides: TGTGCCAGCAGGGAGGGGACAGGGGGCACTGATGGCTACACCTTC. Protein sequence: CASREGTGGTDGYTF.

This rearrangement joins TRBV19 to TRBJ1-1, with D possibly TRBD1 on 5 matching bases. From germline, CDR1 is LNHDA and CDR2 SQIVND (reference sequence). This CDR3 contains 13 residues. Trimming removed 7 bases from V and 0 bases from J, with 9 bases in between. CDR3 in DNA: TGTGCCAGTATGACACAGGTGAACACTGAAGCTTTCTTT. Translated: CASMTQVNTEAFF.

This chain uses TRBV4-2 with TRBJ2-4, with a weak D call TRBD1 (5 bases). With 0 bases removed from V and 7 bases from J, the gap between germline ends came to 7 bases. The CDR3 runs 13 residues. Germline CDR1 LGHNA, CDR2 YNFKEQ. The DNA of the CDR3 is TGTGCCAGCAGCCAAGATCCAGGGAACATTCAGTACTTC. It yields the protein CASSQDPGNIQYF.

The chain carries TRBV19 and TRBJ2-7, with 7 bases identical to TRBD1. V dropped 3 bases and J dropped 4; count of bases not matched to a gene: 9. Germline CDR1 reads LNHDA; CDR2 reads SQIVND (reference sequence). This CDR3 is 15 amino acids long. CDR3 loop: CASSMRQGVWYEQYF. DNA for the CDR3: TGTGCCAGTAGTATGAGGCAGGGGGTTTGGTACGAGCAGTACTTC.